This TCR beta chain comes out of a study of a mutant IDH1 vaccine in newly diagnosed glioma. Study in general: Previous care, which was radiotherapy, temozolomide, or both, most often involved both.

Sequenced by immunoSEQ multiplex PCR; TCRdb stores in-frame clones only, minus some. The data show around 88,000 clones, around 77% seen once. In its sample, this clone was seen a few times. Time point here: baseline, week 1 (first vaccination visit). The treatment: pre-vaccination baseline after standard-of-care therapy. The source was PBMCs, collected from a glioma patient treated with radiotherapy, temozolomide or both. This receptor was identified in a man aged 35-49 years with glioma.

The CDR3 bases are TGCGCCAGCAGCCAAGATACTTCCAGGGTTAACAATCAGCCCCAGCATTTT. Amino acid sequence: CASSQDTSRVNNQPQHF. This sequence joins TRBV4-1 and TRBJ1-5; a weak D match, TRBD1 (5 bases). CDR1 and CDR2 from the germline V gene are MGHRA and YSYEKL. The CDR3 loop spans 17 amino acids. Deletions cut 0 bases from V and 3 bases from J, with 15 bases between.